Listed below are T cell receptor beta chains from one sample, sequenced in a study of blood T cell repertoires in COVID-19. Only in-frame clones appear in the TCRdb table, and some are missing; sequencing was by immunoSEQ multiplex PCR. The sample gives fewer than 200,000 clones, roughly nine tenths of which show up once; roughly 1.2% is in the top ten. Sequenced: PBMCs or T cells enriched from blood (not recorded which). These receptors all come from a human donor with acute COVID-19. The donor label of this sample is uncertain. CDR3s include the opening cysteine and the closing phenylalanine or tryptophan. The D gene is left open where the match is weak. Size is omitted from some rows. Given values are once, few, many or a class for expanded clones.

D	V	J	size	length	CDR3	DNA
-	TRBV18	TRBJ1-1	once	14	CASSPLEGIREAFF	TGTGCCAGCTCACCATTAGAGGGAATACGTGAAGCTTTCTTT
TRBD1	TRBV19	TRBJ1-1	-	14	CASSIPTGATEAFF	TGTGCCAGTAGTATACCCACAGGGGCCACTGAAGCTTTCTTT
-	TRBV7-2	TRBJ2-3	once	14	CASSFRISTDTQYF	TGTGCCAGCAGCTTCCGTATAAGCACAGATACGCAGTATTTT
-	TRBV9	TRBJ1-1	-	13	CASSYDAGTEAFF	TGTGCCAGCAGCTATGATGCGGGCACTGAAGCTTTCTTT
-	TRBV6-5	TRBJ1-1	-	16	CASSSHHLGRNTEAFF	TGTGCCAGCAGTTCCCACCACCTTGGGCGGAACACTGAAGCTTTCTTT
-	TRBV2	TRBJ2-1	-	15	CASSRRGGLGNEQFF	TGTGCCAGCAGTAGAAGGGGGGGCTTGGGTAATGAGCAGTTCTTC
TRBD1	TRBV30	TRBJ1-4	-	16	CAWDPGQGASHEKLFF	TGTGCCTGGGATCCGGGACAGGGCGCCTCGCATGAAAAACTGTTTTTT
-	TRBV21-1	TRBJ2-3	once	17	CASSRAGSYPSTDTQYF	TGTGCCAGCAGCCGCGCGGGGTCTTACCCTAGCACAGATACGCAGTATTTT
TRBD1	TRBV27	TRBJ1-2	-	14	CASSYYPQGEGYTF	TGTGCCAGCAGTTACTACCCCCAGGGGGAGGGCTACACCTTC
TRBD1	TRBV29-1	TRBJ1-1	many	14	CSVEGDREPVEAFF	TGCAGCGTTGAAGGTGACAGGGAGCCGGTTGAAGCTTTCTTT
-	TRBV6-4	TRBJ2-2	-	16	CASSDSYGGNTGELFF	TGTGCCAGCAGTGACTCCTACGGGGGGAACACCGGGGAGCTGTTTTTT
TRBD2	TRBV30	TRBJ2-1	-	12	CAWSEASGRGFF	TGTGCCTGGAGTGAGGCTAGCGGGAGGGGGTTCTTC
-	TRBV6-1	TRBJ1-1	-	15	CASSEMAGGNTEAFF	TGTGCCAGCAGTGAAATGGCGGGGGGGAACACTGAAGCTTTCTTT
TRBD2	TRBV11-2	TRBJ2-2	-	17	CASSPGLAGASNGELFF	TGTGCCAGCAGCCCGGGACTAGCGGGGGCGTCCAACGGGGAGCTGTTTTTT
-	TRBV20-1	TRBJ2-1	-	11	CSAEKNREQFF	TGCAGTGCGGAAAAAAACAGGGAGCAGTTCTTC
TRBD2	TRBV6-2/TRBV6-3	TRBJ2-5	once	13	CASSPMGGWAQYF	TGTGCCAGCAGTCCCATGGGGGGGTGGGCCCAGTACTTC
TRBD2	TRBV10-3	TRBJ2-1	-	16	CAISGVRGESYNEQFF	TGTGCCATCAGTGGCGTTCGGGGGGAAAGTTACAATGAGCAGTTCTTC
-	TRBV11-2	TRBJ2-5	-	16	CASSSLGAGRQETQYF	TGTGCCAGCAGTTCCCTAGGGGCGGGGAGGCAAGAGACCCAGTACTTC
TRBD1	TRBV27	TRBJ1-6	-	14	CASSFTRGDSPLHF	TGTGCCAGCAGTTTCACCAGGGGGGACTCACCCCTCCACTTT
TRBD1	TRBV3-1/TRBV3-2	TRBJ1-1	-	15	CASSGPDRGNDEAFF	TGTGCCAGCAGCGGCCCGGACAGGGGAAACGATGAAGCTTTCTTT
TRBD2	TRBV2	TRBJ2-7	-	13	CASSGGLSYEQYF	TGTGCCAGTAGCGGGGGGCTCTCCTACGAGCAGTACTTC
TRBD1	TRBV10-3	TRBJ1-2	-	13	CAISSGQGAGYTF	TGTGCCATCAGTTCCGGGCAGGGGGCGGGCTACACCTTC
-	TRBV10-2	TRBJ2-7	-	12	CASSVGRREQYF	TGCGCCAGCAGTGTTGGGAGACGGGAGCAGTACTTC
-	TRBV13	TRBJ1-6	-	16	CASSLGRGPPPSPLHF	TGTGCCAGCAGCTTAGGTCGTGGCCCCCCGCCCTCACCCCTCCACTTT
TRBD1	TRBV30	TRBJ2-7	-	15	CAWSVPGDRDYEQYF	TGTGCCTGGAGTGTACCGGGGGACAGGGACTACGAGCAGTACTTC
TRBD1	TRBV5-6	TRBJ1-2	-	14	CASSFYRTGYGYTF	TGTGCCAGCAGCTTTTACCGGACAGGGTATGGCTACACCTTC
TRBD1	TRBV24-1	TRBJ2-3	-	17	CATSDFRQGASTDTQYF	TGTGCCACCAGTGATTTCCGACAGGGGGCCAGCACAGATACGCAGTATTTT
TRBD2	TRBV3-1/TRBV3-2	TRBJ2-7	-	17	CASSHTAGGGRTYEQYF	TGTGCCAGCAGCCATACGGCTGGCGGGGGGAGAACCTACGAGCAGTACTTC
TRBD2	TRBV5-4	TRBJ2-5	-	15	CASSSGLAGVETQYF	TGTGCCAGCAGCTCGGGACTAGCGGGGGTGGAGACCCAGTACTTC
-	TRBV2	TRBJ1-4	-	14	CASRRGGMREKLFF	TGTGCCAGCCGGCGGGGGGGAATGAGAGAAAAACTGTTTTTT
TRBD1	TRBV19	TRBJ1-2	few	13	CAASDRVGYGYTF	TGTGCCGCAAGCGACAGGGTCGGCTATGGCTACACCTTC
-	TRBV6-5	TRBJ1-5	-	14	CASSGLYSNQPQHF	TGTGCCAGCAGCGGACTTTATAGCAATCAGCCCCAGCATTTT
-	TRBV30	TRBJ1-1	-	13	CAWSVVRGTEAFF	TGTGCCTGGAGTGTAGTACGGGGCACTGAAGCTTTCTTT
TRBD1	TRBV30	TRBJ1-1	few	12	CALRGFYTEAFF	TGTGCCCTCAGGGGGTTTTACACTGAAGCTTTCTTT
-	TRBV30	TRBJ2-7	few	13	CAWRPRVGGEQYF	TGTGCCTGGAGGCCTAGAGTGGGAGGCGAGCAGTACTTC
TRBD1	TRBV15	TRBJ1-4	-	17	CATSREGPGDRYKKLFF	TGTGCCACCAGCAGAGAAGGCCCCGGGGACAGGTACAAAAAACTGTTTTTT
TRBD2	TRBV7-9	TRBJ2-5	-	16	CASSLERAGGWETQYF	TGTGCCAGCAGCTTAGAGAGAGCGGGGGGCTGGGAGACCCAGTACTTC
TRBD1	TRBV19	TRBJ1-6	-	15	CASSPETGGGSPLHF	TGTGCCAGTAGTCCCGAGACAGGGGGCGGTTCACCCCTCCACTTT
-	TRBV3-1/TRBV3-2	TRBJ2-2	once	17	CASSFPTRASNTGELFF	TGTGCCAGCAGCTTCCCCACGCGTGCGTCGAACACCGGGGAGCTGTTTTTT
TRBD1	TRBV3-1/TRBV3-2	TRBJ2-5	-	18	CASSQVASGTGLQETQYF	TGTGCCAGCAGCCAAGTCGCTTCCGGGACAGGACTTCAAGAGACCCAGTACTTC
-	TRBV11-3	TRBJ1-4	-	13	CASAGYLFRKLFF	TGTGCCAGCGCGGGCTATCTCTTTAGGAAACTGTTTTTT
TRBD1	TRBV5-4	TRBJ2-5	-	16	CASSRETGGGGETQYF	TGTGCCAGCAGCCGGGAAACAGGGGGCGGAGGGGAGACCCAGTACTTC
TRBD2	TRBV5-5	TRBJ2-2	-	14	CASSFLAVTGELFF	TGTGCCAGCAGCTTCCTAGCGGTCACCGGGGAGCTGTTTTTT